This TCR beta chain was profiled in a study of cytomegalovirus exposure and HLA in healthy donors. In the PCR, 60 Vbeta and 13 Jbeta primers were used. TCRdb's table, derived via immunoSEQ multiplex PCR, lists solely in-frame clones and lacks some. The table records around 120,000 clones, about 75% of them present only once. CDR1 is MDHEN, CDR2 SYDVKM, per germline. The CDR3 sequence is 15 residues long. Trimming left V 4 bases short and J 7 bases short, with 20 bases between. To note about this clone: Its specificity is not known.

Findings of the study overall: The likely explanation for a cluster of highly shared sequence variants was sequencing artifact. The authors later linked a missense DCLRE1C variant to TCR beta V- and J-gene trimming. In vitro confirmation showed a few CMV-associated chains to be CMV antigen specific. A later examination showed that TCR association rates differed by HLA locus, with DRB1 most and HLA-C fewest.

Sequences were obtained from PBMCs. The source is a man aged 55 to 70 in good health and CMV-seropositive. The chain uses TRBV28 and TRBJ2-7; maybe TRBD1 (6 bases). The CDR3 here is CASSSRDPGEWEQYF. CDR3 bases: TGTGCCAGCAGTTCCCGGGACCCAGGGGAGTGGGAGCAGTACTTC.